This T cell receptor beta chain is drawn from a study of T cells in Graves' hyperthyroidism and ophthalmopathy. Losses at the gene ends were 0 bases for V and 4 bases for J; bases not matched to a gene: 14. This CDR3 comprises 19 residues. CDR1 is MNHEY, CDR2 SVGAGI, per germline. RNA transcripts yielded amplified TCR beta CDR3 regions. When the TCR CDR3 underwent first-round RT-PCR, the HTBI primer set was used. TCRdb analysed the multiplex PCR reads with MiXCR anew, one entry per CDR3 protein. The profile shows 500,000 to 600,000 distinct CDR3 sequences, just over 45% of them singletons. V usage is TRBV6-5 and J usage is TRBJ2-7; 11 nucleotides line up with TRBD2. The sequence derives from an adult woman with Graves' disease, either hyperthyroidism or ophthalmopathy (not recorded which). Sequences were obtained from peripheral blood or thyroid tissue (not recorded which). The CDR3 loop is CASSYSRDSNSGRGYEQYF. CDR3 nucleotides: TGTGCCAGCAGTTACTCGCGGGATTCCAATAGCGGGAGGGGGTACGAGCAGTACTTC.